This TCR beta chain emerged from a study of post-analysis software for immune sequencing data. Prepared TCR beta cDNA libraries contained unique molecular identifiers. TCRdb re-called the PCR reads with MiXCR, one entry per CDR3 protein. The sample holds roughly 800,000 distinct CDR3 sequences, 25% to 30% seen once. With regard to this clonotype: The antigen is undetermined.

Study-wide points: Controls showed lower frequencies than patients for a few TRBV segments, and TRBV5-6, TRBV5-1 and TRBV20-1 were among these.

V was trimmed by 1 base and J by 3 bases, leaving 13 bases between them. CDR1 is SGHRS and CDR2 is YFSETQ in the germline V gene. The CDR3 length is 15 residues. Material for sequencing was blood. This TCR was recovered from a girl between 5 and 17 years old with multiple sclerosis. The chain has TRBV5-1 and TRBJ1-2; D gene ambiguous. The chain's CDR3 is CASSLTSGGHYGYTF. DNA for the CDR3: TGCGCCAGCAGCTTGACCTCGGGAGGGCACTATGGCTACACCTTC.